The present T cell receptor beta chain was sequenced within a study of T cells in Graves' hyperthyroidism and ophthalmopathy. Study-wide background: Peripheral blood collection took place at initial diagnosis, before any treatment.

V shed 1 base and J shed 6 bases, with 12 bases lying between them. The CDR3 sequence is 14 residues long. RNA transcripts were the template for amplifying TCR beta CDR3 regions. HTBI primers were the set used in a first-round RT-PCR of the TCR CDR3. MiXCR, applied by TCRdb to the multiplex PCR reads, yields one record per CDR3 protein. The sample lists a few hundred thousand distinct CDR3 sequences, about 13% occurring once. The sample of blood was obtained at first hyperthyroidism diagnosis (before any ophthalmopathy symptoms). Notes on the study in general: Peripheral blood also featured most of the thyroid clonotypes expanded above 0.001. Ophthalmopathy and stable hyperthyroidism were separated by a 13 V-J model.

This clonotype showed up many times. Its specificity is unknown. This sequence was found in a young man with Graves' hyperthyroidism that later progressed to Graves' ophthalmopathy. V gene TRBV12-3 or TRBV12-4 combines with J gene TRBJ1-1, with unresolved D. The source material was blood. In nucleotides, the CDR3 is TGTGCCAGCAGTTTAGGGACGGCATCAGCTGAAGCTTTCTTT. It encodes CASSLGTASAEAFF.